This record looks at one TCR beta chain sequence and its context. This record belongs to a study of blood T cell repertoires in COVID-19. Whole-study context: Both acute and convalescent COVID-19 samples were obtained from the United States, Italy and Spain. Nucleic acid was either cDNA or gDNA, and it came from T cells, B-cell-depleted T cells, or PBMCs.

Under the authors' procedure: Reference gene primers were amplified, and this amplification served to estimate nucleated cell counts. TCRdb's copy holds only in-frame clones and misses some; the assay was immunoSEQ multiplex PCR. V and J calls and clone size come straight from that table; D and trimming were deduced from the DNA. Among about 190,000 clones, approximately 80% were seen once, and the ten largest hold about 20%. The V gene's germline CDR1 is KGHSH and CDR2 LQKENI. The CDR3 runs 20 residues. The V end was cut by 3 bases, the J end by 0 bases, with 24 bases between. The receptor was derived from a human donor in a cohort sampled during active COVID-19. This chain uses TRBV18 with TRBJ1-3; D remains ambiguous. The sample consisted of peripheral blood. CDR3 sequence: CASSPAPTPGSLNSGNTIYF. The CDR3 DNA sequence: TGTGCCAGCTCACCGGCACCCACGCCGGGAAGTTTAAACTCTGGAAACACCATATATTTT.